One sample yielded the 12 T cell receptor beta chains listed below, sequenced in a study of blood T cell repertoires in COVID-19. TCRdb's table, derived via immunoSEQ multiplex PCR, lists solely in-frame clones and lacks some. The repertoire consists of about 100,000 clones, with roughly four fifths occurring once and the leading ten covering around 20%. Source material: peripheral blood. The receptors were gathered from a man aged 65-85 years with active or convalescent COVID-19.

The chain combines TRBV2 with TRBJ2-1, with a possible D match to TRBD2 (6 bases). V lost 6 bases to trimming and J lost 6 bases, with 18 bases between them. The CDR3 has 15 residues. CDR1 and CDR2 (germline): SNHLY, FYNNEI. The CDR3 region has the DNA TGTGCCAGCAGGGTTTCTAGCGCTCCCGGCAATGAGCAGTTCTTC. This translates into CASRVSSAPGNEQFF. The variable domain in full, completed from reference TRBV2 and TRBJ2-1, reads EPEVTQTPSHQVTQMGQEVILRCVPISNHLYFYWYRQILGQKVEFLVSFYNNEISEKSEIFDDQFSVERPDGSNFTLKIRSTKLEDSAMYFCASRVSSAPGNEQFFGPGTRLTVL.

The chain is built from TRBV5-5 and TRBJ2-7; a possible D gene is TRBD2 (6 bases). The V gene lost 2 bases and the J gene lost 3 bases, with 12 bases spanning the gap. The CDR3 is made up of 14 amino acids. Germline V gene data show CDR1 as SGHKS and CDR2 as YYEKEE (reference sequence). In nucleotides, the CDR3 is TGTGCCAGCAGCTTTGGCGGGATGAACTACGAGCAGTACTTC. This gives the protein CASSFGGMNYEQYF.

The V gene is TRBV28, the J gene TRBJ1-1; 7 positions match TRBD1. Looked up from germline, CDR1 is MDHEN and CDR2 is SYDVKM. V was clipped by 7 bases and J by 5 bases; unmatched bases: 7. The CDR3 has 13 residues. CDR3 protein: CASMEGAQTEAFF. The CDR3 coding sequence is TGTGCCAGCATGGAGGGGGCGCAAACTGAAGCTTTCTTT.

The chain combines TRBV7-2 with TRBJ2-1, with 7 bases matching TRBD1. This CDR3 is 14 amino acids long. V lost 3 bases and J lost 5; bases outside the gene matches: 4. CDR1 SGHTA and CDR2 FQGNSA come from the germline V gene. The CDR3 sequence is CASSFGTANNEQFF. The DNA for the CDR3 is TGTGCCAGCAGCTTCGGGACAGCTAACAATGAGCAGTTCTTC. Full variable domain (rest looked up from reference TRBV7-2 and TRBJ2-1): GAGVSQSPSNKVTEKGKDVELRCDPISGHTALYWYRQSLGQGLEFLIYFQGNSAPDKSGLPSDRFSAERTGGSVSTLTIQRTQQEDSAVYLCASSFGTANNEQFFGPGTRLTVL.

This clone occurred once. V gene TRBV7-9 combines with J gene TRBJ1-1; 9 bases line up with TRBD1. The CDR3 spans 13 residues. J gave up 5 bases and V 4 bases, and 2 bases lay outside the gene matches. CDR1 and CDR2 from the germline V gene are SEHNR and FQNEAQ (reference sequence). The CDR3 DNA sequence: TGTGCCAGCAGCTGGACAGGGGTAACTGAAGCTTTCTTT. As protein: CASSWTGVTEAFF.

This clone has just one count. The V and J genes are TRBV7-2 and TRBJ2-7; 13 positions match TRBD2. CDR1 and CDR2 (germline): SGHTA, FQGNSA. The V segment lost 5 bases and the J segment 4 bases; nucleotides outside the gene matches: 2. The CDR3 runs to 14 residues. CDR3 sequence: CASSRTSGSYEQYF. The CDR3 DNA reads TGTGCCAGCAGCCGGACTAGCGGGAGTTACGAGCAGTACTTC. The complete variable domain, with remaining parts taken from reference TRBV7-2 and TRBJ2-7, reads GAGVSQSPSNKVTEKGKDVELRCDPISGHTALYWYRQSLGQGLEFLIYFQGNSAPDKSGLPSDRFSAERTGGSVSTLTIQRTQQEDSAVYLCASSRTSGSYEQYFGPGTRLTVT.

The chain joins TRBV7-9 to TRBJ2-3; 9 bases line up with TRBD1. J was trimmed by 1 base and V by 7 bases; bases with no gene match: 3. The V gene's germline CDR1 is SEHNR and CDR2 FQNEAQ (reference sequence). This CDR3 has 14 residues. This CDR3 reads CASIRTGGTDTQYF. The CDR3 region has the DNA TGTGCCAGCATCAGGACAGGGGGCACAGATACGCAGTATTTT. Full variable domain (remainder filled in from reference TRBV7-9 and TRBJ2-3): DTGVSQNPRHKITKRGQNVTFRCDPISEHNRLYWYRQTLGQGPEFLTYFQNEAQLEKSRLLSDRFSAERPKGSFSTLEIQRTEQGDSAMYLCASIRTGGTDTQYFGPGTRLTVL.

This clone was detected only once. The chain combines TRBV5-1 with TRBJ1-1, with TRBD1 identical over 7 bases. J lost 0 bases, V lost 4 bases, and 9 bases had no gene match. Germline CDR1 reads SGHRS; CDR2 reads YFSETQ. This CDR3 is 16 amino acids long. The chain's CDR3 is CASSPRDRKMNTEAFF. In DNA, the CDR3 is TGCGCCAGCAGCCCGCGGGACAGAAAAATGAACACTGAAGCTTTCTTT.

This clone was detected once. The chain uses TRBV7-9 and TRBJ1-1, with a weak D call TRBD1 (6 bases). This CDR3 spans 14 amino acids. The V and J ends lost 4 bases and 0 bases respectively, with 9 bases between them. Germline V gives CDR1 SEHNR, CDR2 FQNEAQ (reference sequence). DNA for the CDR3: TGTGCCAGCAGCTGGACAGATATGAACACTGAAGCTTTCTTT. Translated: CASSWTDMNTEAFF.

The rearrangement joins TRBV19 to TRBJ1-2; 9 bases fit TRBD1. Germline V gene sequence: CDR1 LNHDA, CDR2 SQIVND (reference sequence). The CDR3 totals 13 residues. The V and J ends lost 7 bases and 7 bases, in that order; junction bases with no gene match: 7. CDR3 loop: CASIPTGGSGYTF. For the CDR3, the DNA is TGTGCCAGTATCCCGACAGGGGGAAGTGGCTACACCTTC.

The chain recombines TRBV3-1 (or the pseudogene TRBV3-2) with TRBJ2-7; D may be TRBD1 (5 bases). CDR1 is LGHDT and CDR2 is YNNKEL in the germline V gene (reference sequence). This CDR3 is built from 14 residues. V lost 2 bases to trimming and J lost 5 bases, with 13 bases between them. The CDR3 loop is CASSQRQGFHEQYF. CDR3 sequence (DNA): TGTGCCAGCAGCCAACGTCAGGGCTTCCACGAGCAGTACTTC.

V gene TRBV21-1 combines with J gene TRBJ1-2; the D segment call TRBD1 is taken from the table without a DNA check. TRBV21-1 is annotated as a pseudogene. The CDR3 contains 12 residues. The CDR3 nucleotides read TGTGCCAGGAAGGACAGTGGTGGGGGCTACACCTTC. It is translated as CARKDSGGGYTF.